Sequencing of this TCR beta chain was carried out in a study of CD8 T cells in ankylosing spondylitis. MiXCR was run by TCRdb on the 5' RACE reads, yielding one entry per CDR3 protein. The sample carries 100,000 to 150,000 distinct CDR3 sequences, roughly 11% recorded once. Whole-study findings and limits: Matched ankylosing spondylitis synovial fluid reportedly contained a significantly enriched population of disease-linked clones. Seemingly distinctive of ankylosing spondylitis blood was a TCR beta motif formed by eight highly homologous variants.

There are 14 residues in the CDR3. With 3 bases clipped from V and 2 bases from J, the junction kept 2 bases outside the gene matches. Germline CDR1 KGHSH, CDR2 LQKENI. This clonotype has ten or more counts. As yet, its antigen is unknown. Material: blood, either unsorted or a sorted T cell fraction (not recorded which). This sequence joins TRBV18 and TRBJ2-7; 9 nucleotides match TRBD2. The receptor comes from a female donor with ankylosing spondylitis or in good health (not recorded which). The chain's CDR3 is CASSPPSGTYEQYF. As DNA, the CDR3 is TGTGCCAGCTCACCGCCTAGCGGGACCTACGAGCAGTACTTC. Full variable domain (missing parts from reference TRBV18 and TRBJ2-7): NAGVMQNPRHLVRRRGQEARLRCSPMKGHSHVYWYRQLPEEGLKFMVYLQKENIIDESGMPKERFSAEFPKEGPSILRIQQVVRGDSAAYFCASSPPSGTYEQYFGPGTRLTVT.